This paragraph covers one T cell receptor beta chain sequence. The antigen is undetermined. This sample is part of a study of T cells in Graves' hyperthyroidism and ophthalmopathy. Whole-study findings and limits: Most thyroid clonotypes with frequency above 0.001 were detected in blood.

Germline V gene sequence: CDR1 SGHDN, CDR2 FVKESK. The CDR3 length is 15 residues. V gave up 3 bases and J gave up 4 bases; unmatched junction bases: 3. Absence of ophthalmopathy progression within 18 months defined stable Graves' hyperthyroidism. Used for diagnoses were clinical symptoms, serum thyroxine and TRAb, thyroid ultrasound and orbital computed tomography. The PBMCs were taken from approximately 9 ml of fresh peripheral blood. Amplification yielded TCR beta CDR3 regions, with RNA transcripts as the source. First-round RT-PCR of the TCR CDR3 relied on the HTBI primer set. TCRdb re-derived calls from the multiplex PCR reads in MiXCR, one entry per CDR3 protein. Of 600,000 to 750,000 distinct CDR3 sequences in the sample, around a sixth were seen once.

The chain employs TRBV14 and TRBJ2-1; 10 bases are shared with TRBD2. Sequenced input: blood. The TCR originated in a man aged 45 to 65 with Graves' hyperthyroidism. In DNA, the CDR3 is TGTGCCAGCAGCCAGGGGACTAGCGCGTACAATGAGCAGTTCTTC. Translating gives CASSQGTSAYNEQFF.